This T cell receptor beta chain is drawn from a study of cytomegalovirus exposure and HLA in healthy donors. Study-wide context: Earlier sequencing of about 200 million T cells yielded approximately 100 million unique TCR beta sequences. Regarding the study as a whole: As was reported, the classifier diagnosed cytomegalovirus status with high specificity and sensitivity.

PCR involved 60 Vbeta and 13 Jbeta primers. Sequenced by immunoSEQ multiplex PCR; TCRdb stores in-frame clones only, minus some. The data hold just over 150,000 clones, with around 79% observed a single time. Comment on this clone: What it recognizes is unknown.

Looked up from germline, CDR1 is LGHNA and CDR2 is YNFKEQ. This CDR3 region has 17 residues. Trimming stripped 0 bases from V and 7 bases from J, with 18 bases between. V and J are TRBV4-2 and TRBJ1-4; unclear D gene. Sequenced: PBMCs. This sequence originates from a woman between 45 and 65 years old in good health and CMV-seropositive. The CDR3 nucleotides read TGTGCCAGCAGCCAAGATCATGGAGGGTCCATGGCTGAAAAACTGTTTTTT. This gives the protein CASSQDHGGSMAEKLFF.